The 10 T cell receptor beta chains given below trace back to one sample, sequenced in a study of OX40 agonist ivuxolimab in advanced cancers. Sequenced by immunoSEQ multiplex PCR; TCRdb stores in-frame clones only, minus some. The sample has approximately 58,000 clones; roughly 84% are singletons. The sequences come from CD4+ or CD8+ T cells sorted from blood, collected in a trial of the OX40 agonist ivuxolimab. The source is an adult with an advanced solid tumor such as melanoma, head and neck, liver or kidney cancer.

The V call is TRBV18, the J call TRBJ2-2, with TRBD1 identical over 9 bases. The CDR3 spans 14 residues. The V gene end was trimmed by 1 base and the J gene end by 6 bases; junction bases not matched to a gene: 0. CDR1 KGHSH and CDR2 LQKENI come from the germline V gene. CDR3 in amino acids: CASSPRQGAGELFF. The CDR3 DNA is TGTGCCAGCTCACCACGACAGGGGGCCGGGGAGCTGTTTTTT.

The CDR3 nucleotides are TGTGCCAGCAGCCCAGGGGCTAGTTTCTACGAGCAGTACTTC. Translation gives CASSPGASFYEQYF. V usage is TRBV7-6 and J usage is TRBJ2-7; perhaps TRBD1 as D (6 bases). The CDR3 contains 14 residues. Germline values: CDR1 SGHVS, CDR2 FNYEAQ. The germline V and J ends were trimmed by 5 bases and 3 bases, with 14 bases remaining between them.

This clone was seen once. The chain couples TRBV9 to TRBJ2-3; TRBD2 aligns across 9 bases. The junction had 8 bases not matched to a gene; V was cut back by 3 bases and J by 0 bases. The CDR3 has 17 amino acids. CDR1 is SGDLS and CDR2 is YYNGEE in the germline V gene. CDR3 sequence (DNA): TGTGCCAGCAGCGACCAAGGACTAGCGAGCAGCACAGATACGCAGTATTTT. Translation gives CASSDQGLASSTDTQYF. The whole variable domain, remainder taken from reference TRBV9 and TRBJ2-3, is DSGVTQTPKHLITATGQRVTLRCSPRSGDLSVYWYQQSLDQGLQFLIQYYNGEERAKGNILERFSAQQFPDLHSELNLSSLELGDSALYFCASSDQGLASSTDTQYFGPGTRLTVL.

This chain links TRBV2 with TRBJ2-7; 7 nucleotides match TRBD1. Germline V gene data show CDR1 as SNHLY and CDR2 as FYNNEI. V trimming: 2 bases; J trimming: 4 bases; junction bases outside the gene matches: 5. The CDR3 covers 14 residues. The CDR3 sequence: CASSELGQEYEQYF. The CDR3 coding sequence is TGTGCCAGCAGTGAACTTGGACAGGAATACGAGCAGTACTTC.

V usage is TRBV7-2 and J usage is TRBJ2-7; D assignment may be TRBD1 or TRBD2 (6 bases each). The V gene's germline CDR1 is SGHTA and CDR2 FQGNSA. The CDR3 contains 17 residues. V was clipped by 0 bases and J by 0 bases, with 15 bases between them. CDR3 amino acids: CASSLARPGGRSYEQYF. CDR3 nucleotide sequence: TGTGCCAGCAGCTTAGCCAGACCCGGGGGCCGCTCCTACGAGCAGTACTTC. Based on the CDR3 plus reference TRBV7-2 and TRBJ2-7, the full variable domain is GAGVSQSPSNKVTEKGKDVELRCDPISGHTALYWYRQSLGQGLEFLIYFQGNSAPDKSGLPSDRFSAERTGGSVSTLTIQRTQQEDSAVYLCASSLARPGGRSYEQYFGPGTRLTVT.

This clone was detected a few times. This chain connects TRBV14 to TRBJ2-5, with 14 bases that match TRBD2. The J call may not be correct, given that the DNA end is closer to TRBJ2-7. The CDR3 totals 23 residues. CDR1 is SGHDN and CDR2 is FVKESK in the germline V gene. CDR3 residues: CASSPRLRGPTSGRAVASYEQYF. In DNA form, the CDR3 reads TGTGCCAGCAGCCCAAGATTGAGAGGTCCGACTAGCGGGAGGGCCGTGGCTTCATACGAGCAGTACTTC.

The J gene is TRBJ2-3, the V gene TRBV7-9; TRBD1 matches 10 bases. Germline V gene data show CDR1 as SEHNR and CDR2 as FQNEAQ (reference sequence). The CDR3 totals 15 residues. Trimming removed 5 bases from V and 1 base from J; junction bases left unmatched: 3. In DNA form, the CDR3 reads TGTGCCAGCAGCCGGACAGGGGGTGGCACAGATACGCAGTATTTT. It encodes CASSRTGGGTDTQYF.

This chain joins TRBV27 and TRBJ1-6; the D gene is possibly TRBD1 (5 bases). This CDR3 is built from 15 residues. CDR1 is MNHEY and CDR2 is SMNVEV in the germline V gene (reference sequence). The V gene lost 7 bases and the J gene lost 0 bases, with 10 bases spanning the gap. In DNA form, the CDR3 reads TGTGCCAGCACCCCCCAGGGCTCCTATAATTCACCCCTCCACTTT. Translated: CASTPQGSYNSPLHF.

The gene calls are TRBV7-9 and TRBJ1-4; 9 nucleotides agree with TRBD1. CDR1 is SEHNR, CDR2 FQNEAQ, per germline (reference sequence). Germline trimming cut 3 bases from V and 10 bases from J; bases unmatched to any gene: 9. The CDR3 covers 15 residues. The DNA for the CDR3 is TGTGCCAGCAGCTTCACGGACAGGGGACTTGGAAAACTGTTTTTT. Residues: CASSFTDRGLGKLFF.

This chain connects TRBV29-1 to TRBJ2-2; no definite D call. The CDR3 runs to 11 residues. The V gene lost 2 bases and the J gene lost 7 bases, with 5 bases spanning the gap. Germline values: CDR1 SQVTM, CDR2 ANQGSEA. The DNA for the CDR3 is TGCAGCGTTGAAAAGGGCGGGGAGCTGTTTTTT. Amino acids: CSVEKGGELFF.